What follows are 29 T cell receptor beta chains derived from one specimen sequenced in a study of PD-1 blockade in classical Hodgkin lymphoma. Profiling relied on immunoSEQ multiplex PCR, and the TCRdb table lists in-frame clones only, not all of them. The sample lists more than 50,000 clones; roughly nine tenths were seen once. All the patients suffered relapse after autologous stem cell transplantation, and brentuximab vedotin exposure differed. The specimen comprised peripheral blood mononuclear cells (PBMCs), sampled at baseline. Receptor source: a human donor with classical Hodgkin lymphoma.

The chain combines TRBV19 with TRBJ1-6, with a weak D call TRBD1 (6 bases). V shed 7 bases and J shed 7 bases, with 17 bases lying between them. The CDR3 extends over 15 amino acids. CDR1 and CDR2 from the germline V gene are LNHDA and SQIVND (reference sequence). The CDR3 nucleotides are TGTGCCAGTACCCCCGCGACAGGTGGCAATTCACCCCTCCACTTT. Translating gives CASTPATGGNSPLHF.

The rearrangement links TRBV6-5 to TRBJ1-2, with D perhaps TRBD1 (5 bases). This CDR3 has 12 residues. Germline CDR1 reads MNHEY; CDR2 reads SVGAGI. V gave up 2 bases and J gave up 13 bases, with 14 bases separating them. The CDR3 region has the DNA TGTGCCAGCAGTTACGGGGGGAGGGCCGCCACCTTC. As protein: CASSYGGRAATF.

The V gene is TRBV5-1, the J gene TRBJ2-7; unclear D gene. Germline lookup yields CDR1 SGHRS and CDR2 YFSETQ. The CDR3 totals 12 residues. V gave up 0 bases and J gave up 6 bases, with 7 bases separating them. CDR3: CASSLDYGEQYF. The CDR3 DNA follows: TGCGCCAGCAGCTTGGACTATGGCGAGCAGTACTTC.

The CDR3 sequence is CASSPPGKTPTTHGYTF. The CDR3 region has the DNA TGTGCCAGCAGCCCCCCTGGCAAAACCCCAACTACCCATGGCTACACCTTC. The chain employs TRBV7-9 and TRBJ1-2; no firm D call. The CDR3 has 17 amino acids. The V end was cut by 5 bases, the J end by 6 bases, with 25 bases between. Germline values: CDR1 SEHNR, CDR2 FQNEAQ (reference sequence).

This rearrangement joins TRBV4-1 to TRBJ1-5; TRBD1 aligns across 8 bases. The CDR3 has 17 residues. The germline CDR1 and CDR2 sequences are MGHRA and YSYEKL. Germline trimming cut 1 base from V and 7 bases from J; bases unmatched to any gene: 12. The DNA of the CDR3 is TGCGCCAGCAGCCAAGGTGGAATGCGGACAGGGAGACAGCCCCAGCATTTT. Translating gives CASSQGGMRTGRQPQHF.

The V call is TRBV28, the J call TRBJ1-5, with D unresolved. Per the germline V gene, CDR1 is MDHEN and CDR2 is SYDVKM. Deletions cut 7 bases from V and 5 bases from J, with 15 bases between. CDR3 size: 14 residues. The CDR3 DNA reads TGTGCCAGCACTGAGGGAGGAGAATATCAGCCCCAGCATTTT. As protein: CASTEGGEYQPQHF. The complete variable domain, with remaining parts taken from reference TRBV28 and TRBJ1-5, reads DVKVTQSSRYLVKRTGEKVFLECVQDMDHENMFWYRQDPGLGLRLIYFSYDVKMKEKGDIPEGYSVSREKKERFSLILESASTNQTSMYLCASTEGGEYQPQHFGDGTRLSIL.

This clone has only a few counts. The J gene is TRBJ1-5, the V gene TRBV9; perhaps TRBD1 as D (5 bases). Germline V lookup: CDR1 SGDLS, CDR2 YYNGEE. This CDR3 is 13 amino acids long. The V end was cut by 3 bases, the J end by 3 bases, with 7 bases between. The CDR3 protein is CASSGGVNQPQHF. For the CDR3, the DNA is TGTGCCAGCAGCGGAGGGGTCAATCAGCCCCAGCATTTT.

This clone was seen only a few times. The DNA for the CDR3 is TGTGCCAGCAGCTTGGGACCTGCGGGGGGGCTTGGTAGAGATACGCAGTATTTT. Translation gives CASSLGPAGGLGRDTQYF. The chain combines TRBV5-4 with TRBJ2-3; TRBD2 matches at 9 bases. CDR3 length: 18 amino acids. Germline loops: CDR1 SGHNT, CDR2 YYREEE (reference sequence). The V and J ends lost 0 bases and 5 bases, in that order; junction bases with no gene match: 13.

In its sample, this clone was seen once. The chain has TRBV27 and TRBJ1-4; D possibly corresponds to TRBD1 (5 bases). Germline lookup yields CDR1 MNHEY and CDR2 SMNVEV (reference sequence). The V end was cut by 11 bases, the J end by 10 bases, with 20 bases between. This CDR3 region has 13 residues. CDR3 in amino acids: CASRSVGGGKLFF. As DNA, the CDR3 is TGTGCCTCACGGTCGGTTGGGGGTGGAAAACTGTTTTTT.

The chain combines TRBV7-2 with TRBJ1-1; possible D gene TRBD1, 5 bases. This CDR3 has 12 amino acids. V was pared by 5 bases and J by 7 bases, with 11 bases between. Germline lookup yields CDR1 SGHTA and CDR2 FQGNSA. The CDR3 loop reads CASSPGWDEAFF. The CDR3 bases are TGTGCCAGCAGCCCAGGGTGGGATGAAGCTTTCTTT.

A few counts support this clone. The genes are TRBV11-2 and TRBJ1-5; unclear D gene. The germline V and J ends were trimmed by 0 bases and 10 bases, with 16 bases remaining between them. The CDR3 sequence is 15 residues long. CDR1 and CDR2 (germline): SGHAT, FQNNGV. CDR3 DNA sequence: TGTGCCAGCAGCTTAGATCGGCAGTCCAGTAGACCCCAGCATTTT. Amino acid sequence: CASSLDRQSSRPQHF.

The V gene is TRBV7-9, the J gene TRBJ1-2; TRBD1 agrees at 8 bases. Germline CDR1 SEHNR, CDR2 FQNEAQ (reference sequence). Unmatched junction bases numbered 12, after V lost 5 bases and J lost 4 bases. The length of the CDR3 is 16 residues. The CDR3 DNA follows: TGTGCCAGCAGCACCGGACAGGGAATGGGGCGCTATGGCTACACCTTC. It specifies CASSTGQGMGRYGYTF.

The gene calls are TRBV9 and TRBJ2-4; D is perhaps TRBD2 (5 bases). Germline CDR1 reads SGDLS; CDR2 reads YYNGEE. CDR3 length equals 10 residues. Trimming removed 8 bases at V and 9 bases at J, with 9 bases between. This CDR3 reads CASSRVIQYF. CDR3 in DNA: TGTGCCAGTTCGAGGGTCATTCAGTACTTC.

The rearrangement joins TRBV7-9 to TRBJ1-2, with 10 bases that match TRBD1. The germline gives CDR1 SEHNR, CDR2 FQNEAQ (reference sequence). The trim removed 3 bases at V and 4 bases at J, leaving 5 bases unmatched. The CDR3 has 15 amino acids. CDR3 residues: CASSLGTGEGYGYTF. The CDR3 nucleotides read TGTGCCAGCAGCTTGGGGACAGGGGAGGGCTATGGCTACACCTTC. The full variable domain, completed using reference TRBV7-9 and TRBJ1-2, is DTGVSQNPRHKITKRGQNVTFRCDPISEHNRLYWYRQTLGQGPEFLTYFQNEAQLEKSRLLSDRFSAERPKGSFSTLEIQRTEQGDSAMYLCASSLGTGEGYGYTFGSGTRLTVV.

The rearrangement uses TRBV2 and TRBJ1-1, with no clear D. The V and J ends lost 4 bases and 7 bases respectively, with 4 bases between them. In germline, CDR1 is SNHLY, CDR2 FYNNEI. The CDR3 is made up of 10 amino acids. The DNA for the CDR3 is TGTGCCAGCAGTGGATATGAAGCTTTCTTT. The encoded protein is CASSGYEAFF.

This sequence joins TRBV6-5 and TRBJ2-7; D is perhaps TRBD1 (6 bases). Deletions cut 0 bases from V and 7 bases from J, with 13 bases between. Germline values: CDR1 MNHEY, CDR2 SVGAGI. The CDR3 is made up of 14 amino acids. CDR3 loop: CASSYSNPGVEQYF. The DNA of the CDR3 is TGTGCCAGCAGTTACTCGAATCCAGGGGTAGAGCAGTACTTC.

The chain couples TRBV7-9 to TRBJ2-7, with D possibly called TRBD1 or TRBD2 (7 bases each). The CDR3 covers 14 residues. V was pared by 5 bases and J by 2 bases, with 13 bases between. Per the germline V gene, CDR1 is SEHNR and CDR2 is FQNEAQ (reference sequence). The CDR3 DNA reads as TGTGCCAGCAGCCAGGGGGGGGCCCCCTACGAGCAGTACTTC. It is translated as CASSQGGAPYEQYF.

As DNA, the CDR3 is TGTGCCAGCAGCGCGCTTCAGGGGACTAGCTCCTACAATGAGCAGTTCTTC. It specifies CASSALQGTSSYNEQFF. J is TRBJ2-1 and V is TRBV5-8; 8 bases line up with TRBD2. V gave up 4 bases and J gave up 0 bases; unmatched junction bases: 9. The length of the CDR3 is 17 residues. The germline V gene encodes CDR1 SGHTS and CDR2 YDEGEE.

J is TRBJ1-2 and V is TRBV27, with TRBD1 matching 8 bases. This CDR3 has 17 amino acids. Germline V gene lookup returns CDR1 MNHEY and CDR2 SMNVEV (reference sequence). V gave up 5 bases and J gave up 3 bases; unmatched junction bases: 14. CDR3 coding DNA: TGTGCCAGCAGTGCCAACCTTGGGGACAGGCGATACTATGGCTACACCTTC. Encoded protein: CASSANLGDRRYYGYTF.

By its share, this clone is medium-sized. The CDR3 spells CASSLAGGAGANVLTF. The DNA for the CDR3 is TGCGCCAGCAGCCTAGCGGGGGGAGCTGGGGCCAACGTCCTGACTTTC. The rearrangement uses TRBV10-2 and TRBJ2-6, with 11 bases fitting TRBD2. The CDR3 spans 16 residues. Germline V gene lookup returns CDR1 WSHSY and CDR2 SAAADI. J lost 2 bases, V lost 6 bases, and 3 bases had no gene match.

The V and J genes are TRBV5-1 and TRBJ2-3; 11 nucleotides align to TRBD2. V shed 4 bases and J 4 bases; nucleotides not matched to a gene: 8. Germline V lookup: CDR1 SGHRS, CDR2 YFSETQ. The CDR3 has 16 residues. In DNA form, the CDR3 reads TGCGCCAGCAGCGTCGCTAGCGGGGGGCCCCCAGATACGCAGTATTTT. It specifies CASSVASGGPPDTQYF.

This clone turned up a few times. This chain joins TRBV10-3 and TRBJ2-1; 9 bases are shared with TRBD2. Germline CDR1 ENHRY, CDR2 SYGVKD. The length of the CDR3 is 15 residues. Trimming cost V 3 bases and J 6 bases; bases outside gene matches: 6. The CDR3 reads CAISDGTSRVNEQFF. The CDR3 DNA reads as TGTGCCATCAGTGACGGGACTAGCAGAGTCAATGAGCAGTTCTTC.

This chain joins TRBV19 and TRBJ1-5, with D hard to call. This CDR3 has 15 amino acids. CDR1 and CDR2 from the germline V gene are LNHDA and SQIVND (reference sequence). The germline V and J ends were trimmed by 5 bases and 6 bases, with 17 bases remaining between them. The CDR3 bases are TGTGCCAGTAGTCCGGTTTTCTTGGTGAGTCAGCCCCAGCATTTT. Residues: CASSPVFLVSQPQHF.

This chain joins TRBV15 and TRBJ1-6; the D is unclear. Trimming took off 8 bases at V and 10 bases at J, with 30 bases between the two ends. The CDR3 is 18 amino acids. Looked up from germline, CDR1 is LNHNV and CDR2 is YYDKDF (reference sequence). This CDR3 is CATCLTGGQLIVESPLHF. For the CDR3, the DNA is TGTGCCACCTGCCTAACGGGCGGCCAGTTGATAGTGGAATCACCCCTCCACTTT.

The chain combines TRBV27 with TRBJ1-2, with 8 bases aligning to TRBD1. Trimming removed 5 bases from V and 8 bases from J; junction bases left unmatched: 7. Germline loops: CDR1 MNHEY, CDR2 SMNVEV (reference sequence). This CDR3 is 13 amino acids long. The CDR3 here is CASSRGQVGGYTF. For the CDR3, the DNA is TGTGCCAGCAGTCGGGGACAGGTGGGAGGCTACACCTTC.

V and J are TRBV6-5 and TRBJ2-7, with TRBD2 as a possible D gene (7 bases). The CDR3 runs 16 residues. V was trimmed by 1 base and J by 0 bases, leaving 13 bases between them. Germline V CDR1 and CDR2: MNHEY, SVGAGI. CDR3 region: CASSYLRGRPSYEQYF. In nucleotides, the CDR3 is TGTGCCAGCAGTTACTTGCGGGGGCGGCCCTCCTACGAGCAGTACTTC.

The CDR3 nucleotides are TGTGCCAGCAGCTTGTACGGGACTAGCGCGAACACCGGGGAGCTGTTTTTT. It codes for CASSLYGTSANTGELFF. This rearrangement joins TRBV13 to TRBJ2-2, with 10 bases identical to TRBD2. Trimming cost V 3 bases and J 0 bases; bases outside gene matches: 4. This CDR3 contains 17 residues. Germline CDR1 PRHDT, CDR2 FYEKMQ (reference sequence).

The chain has TRBV6-1 and TRBJ2-2, with a weak D call TRBD2 (5 bases). V was shortened by 7 bases and J by 3 bases, with 12 bases between the two germline ends. The germline V gene encodes CDR1 MNHNS and CDR2 SASEGT. The CDR3 is 14 residues long. CDR3 DNA sequence: TGTGCCAGCAATCGGGGAGCGGACACCGGGGAGCTGTTTTTT. Amino acids: CASNRGADTGELFF.

The chain recombines TRBV7-9 with TRBJ1-4; D remains ambiguous. Germline V gene data show CDR1 as SEHNR and CDR2 as FQNEAQ (reference sequence). Deletions cut 1 base from V and 8 bases from J, with 14 bases between. The CDR3 is 15 amino acids. CDR3 nucleotides: TGTGCCAGCAGCTTAGATGCCGGTACGGGGGAAAAACTGTTTTTT. It codes for CASSLDAGTGEKLFF.